The 14 T cell receptor beta chains reported below all come from one sample, sequenced in a study of blood T cell repertoires in COVID-19. TCRdb keeps only in-frame clones here, not all; method: immunoSEQ multiplex PCR. The repertoire holds 150,000 to 200,000 clones, with approximately 86% as singletons. The sample was peripheral blood. Source of these receptors: a man aged 35 to 55 with active or convalescent COVID-19.

The V and J genes are TRBV19 and TRBJ2-3, with 7 bases aligning to TRBD1. The CDR3 is 15 amino acids. The germline V gene has CDR1 LNHDA and CDR2 SQIVND (reference sequence). Losses at the gene ends were 5 bases for V and 0 bases for J; bases not matched to a gene: 5. CDR3 bases: TGTGCCAGTAGTTCCTGGGACAGAAGCACAGATACGCAGTATTTT. This codes for CASSSWDRSTDTQYF.

This chain joins TRBV19 and TRBJ1-5, with D possibly matching TRBD1 (5 bases). Germline CDR1 is LNHDA and CDR2 is SQIVND (reference sequence). The V end was cut by 5 bases, the J end by 3 bases, with 11 bases between. This CDR3 comprises 14 residues. The CDR3: CASSRTPLNQPQHF. Here the CDR3 DNA reads TGTGCCAGTAGTCGGACACCTCTCAATCAGCCCCAGCATTTT.

The chain couples TRBV28 to TRBJ2-1, with 11 bases fitting TRBD1. The CDR3 spans 14 residues. Germline CDR1 and CDR2: MDHEN and SYDVKM. V shed 11 bases, J shed 9 bases, and the junction held 12 bases outside the gene matches. CDR3 sequence: CAGCGQGAFGEQFF. CDR3 sequence (DNA): TGTGCCGGGTGCGGACAGGGGGCTTTCGGTGAGCAGTTCTTC.

The chain carries TRBV7-2 and TRBJ1-2, with unresolved D. This CDR3 spans 14 amino acids. Trimming left V 2 bases short and J 8 bases short, with 15 bases between. Germline lookup yields CDR1 SGHTA and CDR2 FQGNSA. CDR3 nucleotide sequence: TGTGCCAGCAGCTTATGGGGTGCGGGAAAGGGCTACACCTTC. It specifies CASSLWGAGKGYTF.

The chain has TRBV6-5 and TRBJ1-5, with D possibly TRBD1 on 6 matching bases. Germline CDR1 and CDR2: MNHEY and SVGAGI. Trimming took off 7 bases at V and 4 bases at J, with 17 bases between the two ends. CDR3 length: 15 residues. The DNA of the CDR3 is TGTGCCAGCATTGGAGGGGGGGGCCATAATCAGCCCCAGCATTTT. This codes for CASIGGGGHNQPQHF.

V is TRBV27 and J is TRBJ1-5; TRBD1 is a possible D gene (5 bases). CDR1 and CDR2 (germline): MNHEY, SMNVEV (reference sequence). This CDR3 has 15 amino acids. V lost 6 bases to trimming and J lost 5 bases, with 17 bases between them. As DNA, the CDR3 is TGTGCCAGCAGACACTTGGGGGGAGGCGATCAGCCCCAGCATTTT. Its translation is CASRHLGGGDQPQHF.

This chain uses TRBV27 with TRBJ2-7; D may be TRBD1 (5 bases). The CDR3 spans 12 residues. Trimming removed 5 bases from V and 2 bases from J, with 7 bases in between. Germline assignment: CDR1 MNHEY and CDR2 SMNVEV (reference sequence). The CDR3 nucleotides are TGTGCCAGCAGTCTACAGGCCTACGAGCAGTACTTC. Translated: CASSLQAYEQYF.

The chain recombines TRBV6-5 with TRBJ2-2, with D maybe TRBD1 (6 bases). Germline V gene sequence: CDR1 MNHEY, CDR2 SVGAGI. The CDR3 contains 13 residues. Trimming shortened V by 11 bases and J by 5 bases, and 15 bases separated the two germline ends. The CDR3 coding sequence is TGTGCCTCCTACAGGGTAGGGACCGGGGAGCTGTTTTTT. Its translation: CASYRVGTGELFF.

The V call is TRBV4-3, the J call TRBJ1-1; 8 bases agree with TRBD1. The CDR3 consists of 15 residues. V trimming: 1 base; J trimming: 1 base; junction bases outside the gene matches: 2. Germline-derived CDR1 and CDR2 are LGHNA and YSLEER. The CDR3 loop is CASSQVGTGNTEAFF. The DNA of the CDR3 is TGCGCCAGCAGCCAAGTTGGGACAGGGAACACTGAAGCTTTCTTT.

The rearrangement joins TRBV11-3 to TRBJ1-5; no clear D gene. V shed 1 base and J shed 0 bases, with 19 bases lying between them. The CDR3 length is 19 residues. The germline CDR1 and CDR2 sequences are SGHNT and YENEEA. The CDR3 DNA reads as TGTGCCAGCAGCTTAGCTGCGAACGAAGCGGCCTTTAGCAATCAGCCCCAGCATTTT. This translates into CASSLAANEAAFSNQPQHF.

This clone appeared once. This sequence joins TRBV11-3 and TRBJ1-1, with a possible D match to TRBD1 (6 bases). Germline CDR1 and CDR2: SGHNT and YENEEA. Deletions cut 5 bases from V and 6 bases from J, with 19 bases between. CDR3 length: 15 amino acids. The CDR3 spells CASSPGGGRAPEAFF. The CDR3 region has the DNA TGTGCCAGCAGCCCTGGGGGGGGCAGGGCGCCTGAAGCTTTCTTT. Filled out from reference TRBV11-3 and TRBJ1-1, the complete variable domain reads EAGVVQSPRYKIIEKKQPVAFWCNPISGHNTLYWYLQNLGQGPELLIRYENEEAVDDSQLPKDRFSAERLKGVDSTLKIQPAELGDSAVYLCASSPGGGRAPEAFFGQGTRLTVV.

This clone came up a few times. This chain connects TRBV7-9 to TRBJ1-6, with unresolved D. From germline, CDR1 is SEHNR and CDR2 FQNEAQ (reference sequence). Between the trimmed V and J ends, which lost 4 bases and 15 bases, there was a span of 10 bases. This CDR3 contains 11 residues. CDR3 in amino acids: CASSSAEHLHF. The CDR3 DNA is TGTGCCAGCAGCTCCGCGGAACACCTCCACTTT.

This clone was seen more than once but under ten times. The CDR3 protein is CASSQDYRGGNTIYF. In DNA, the CDR3 is TGCGCCAGCAGCCAAGACTACCGGGGTGGAAACACCATATATTTT. The rearrangement uses TRBV4-3 and TRBJ1-3; no clear D. The CDR3 has 15 amino acids. V lost 0 bases to trimming and J lost 3 bases, with 9 bases between them. Germline assignment: CDR1 LGHNA and CDR2 YSLEER.

This chain joins TRBV7-6 and TRBJ2-1; D perhaps matches TRBD2 (6 bases). CDR3 length: 14 amino acids. Germline V gene sequence: CDR1 SGHVS, CDR2 FNYEAQ. V was shortened by 2 bases and J by 9 bases, with 14 bases between the two germline ends. In DNA form, the CDR3 reads TGTGCCAGCAGCTTACGACTAGACCCCGGTGAGCAGTTCTTC. Residues: CASSLRLDPGEQFF.